One TCR beta chain is described in this entry. The source of the sample is a study of T cell changes during pregnancy in multiple sclerosis. The CDR3 runs 15 residues. The V end was cut by 5 bases, the J end by 3 bases, with 14 bases between. Germline-derived CDR1 and CDR2 are SEHNR and FQNEAQ (reference sequence). The data were produced by immunoSEQ multiplex PCR, yet TCRdb's version contains in-frame clones alone and is incomplete. The sample contains over 80,000 clones, 90% of which appear only once. Sequencing was performed on peripheral blood, taken in the second trimester of pregnancy. The chain couples TRBV7-9 to TRBJ1-3; D is perhaps TRBD1 (5 bases). This TCR came from a female donor in good health, enrolled as a control in a pregnancy study. CDR3 amino acids: CASSLGEGSGNTIYF. Written as DNA, the CDR3 is TGTGCCAGCAGCCTGGGGGAGGGCAGTGGAAACACCATATATTTT.